Listed here are 24 T cell receptor beta chains from one sample, sequenced in a study of T cell clonality in common variable immunodeficiency. Clones were sequenced by immunoSEQ multiplex PCR, and TCRdb holds only the in-frame ones, with some missing. The sample is made up of 39,000 or so clones, none counted only once. Material: peripheral blood mononuclear cells. The receptors originated from a person aged 18 to 75 in good health.

A few counts support this clone. Compared with germline, one end of the junction differs, possibly owing to a read error. The CDR3 is CASGLKLAGEYKRGVSYEQYF. CDR3 DNA (partial): TGTGCCAGCGGCTTAAAACTAGCGGGAGAATATAAGAGAGGGGTCTCCTACGAG. The chain recombines TRBV7-3 with TRBJ2-7; TRBD2 matches at 11 bases. Sequencing ends 3 residues short of the CDR3 end; the germline J gene provides the rest. The CDR3 totals 21 residues. Per germline, CDR1 SGHTA and CDR2 FQGTGA.

Many counts were recorded for this clone. Coverage ceases 3 residues before the CDR3 finishes, and the germline J gene fills in the end. The V gene is TRBV11-2, the J gene TRBJ1-2, with TRBD1 identical over 7 bases. The CDR3 contains 15 residues. The J segment lost 1 base and the V segment lost 5 bases, leaving 7 bases of the junction unmatched. Germline V gene lookup returns CDR1 SGHAT and CDR2 FQNNGV. CDR3 bases read: TGTGCCAGCAGCGGACAGGCCTCATTTAACTATGGC. Translated: CASSGQASFNYG. In full, the CDR3 reads CASSGQASFNYGYTF.

This clone was detected ten times or more. The DNA ends 3 residues before the CDR3 does, and the rest of the CDR3 is filled in from the germline J gene. The chain has TRBV7-6 and TRBJ2-1; 8 bases match TRBD2. The CDR3 has 14 residues. After removal of 1 base from V and 8 bases from J, the junction contained 4 bases not matched to a gene. CDR1 and CDR2 from the germline V gene are SGHVS and FNYEAQ. The sequenced part of the CDR3 DNA is TGTGCCAGCAGCTTAGGGTCCGGGGGGGATGAG. It codes for CASSLGSGGDE. The complete CDR3 sequence is CASSLGSGGDEQFF.

This clone has a count of ten or more. The read terminates 3 residues before the CDR3 end, so the remaining end is supplied by the germline J gene. The V gene is TRBV5-4, the J gene TRBJ2-7; D possibly corresponds to TRBD1 (6 bases). From germline, CDR1 is SGHNT and CDR2 YYREEE (reference sequence). V was clipped by 0 bases and J by 0 bases, with 7 bases between them. The length of the CDR3 is 14 residues. CDR3 in amino acids: CASSLAGASYEQYF. The sequenced part of the CDR3 DNA is TGTGCCAGCAGCTTGGCAGGGGCCTCCTACGAG.

This clone came up many times. The read ends 3 residues early relative to the CDR3; the germline J gene fills the gap. V gene TRBV11-2 combines with J gene TRBJ1-2; weak D call: TRBD1 (5 bases). Trimming took 1 base from V and 4 from J, leaving 13 bases between them. Germline V CDR1 and CDR2: SGHAT, FQNNGV. This CDR3 has 15 residues. The sequenced part of the CDR3 DNA is TGTGCCAGCAGCTTAGGAAGGGGTAGGGGCTATGGC. Translating it yields CASSLGRGRGYG. From start to end, the CDR3 is CASSLGRGRGYGYTF.

Ten or more counts support this clone. The read terminates 3 residues before the CDR3 end, so the remaining end is supplied by the germline J gene. This chain connects TRBV5-1 to TRBJ2-1, with unresolved D. Trimming removed 0 bases from V and 4 bases from J, with 8 bases in between. The CDR3 runs to 14 residues. In germline, CDR1 is SGHRS, CDR2 YFSETQ. Incomplete CDR3 DNA: TGCGCCAGCAGCTTGGGACACCCATACAATGAG. Its protein product is CASSLGHPYNE. The whole CDR3 sequence reads CASSLGHPYNEQFF. The whole variable domain, remainder taken from reference TRBV5-1 and TRBJ2-1, is KAGVTQTPRYLIKTRGQQVTLSCSPISGHRSVSWYQQTPGQGLQFLFEYFSETQRNKGNFPGRFSGRQFSNSRSEMNVSTLELGDSALYLCASSLGHPYNEQFFGPGTRLTVL.

This clone was detected many times. The read terminates 3 residues ahead of where the CDR3 ends, so the germline J gene completes it. This chain uses TRBV4-1 with TRBJ2-1; maybe TRBD1 (5 bases). This CDR3 has 15 amino acids. The V gene's germline CDR1 is MGHRA and CDR2 YSYEKL. Trimming took off 0 bases at V and 2 bases at J, with 8 bases between the two ends. Here the CDR3 reads CASSQEGVPYNEQFF. Partial CDR3 DNA: TGCGCCAGCAGCCAAGAAGGGGTACCCTACAATGAG.

This clone was counted between two and nine times. The CDR3 goes on 3 residues after the read ends, and that part is filled in from the germline J gene. The J gene is TRBJ2-3, the V gene TRBV5-6, with TRBD1 matching 8 bases. CDR1 is SGHDT and CDR2 is YYEEEE in the germline V gene. The CDR3 runs to 13 residues. CDR3 DNA, as far as it was read: TGTGCCAGCAGCACAGGGGGTAATCAGCCG. Translation: CASSTGGNQP. The complete CDR3 protein is CASSTGGNQPQYF.

Ten or more counts support this clone. The CDR3 end lies 3 residues beyond the end of the read and is filled in from the germline J gene. V and J are TRBV11-2 and TRBJ1-2; a possible D gene is TRBD1 (6 bases). The germline V gene encodes CDR1 SGHAT and CDR2 FQNNGV. The CDR3 has 11 amino acids. The part of the CDR3 DNA that was read is TGTGCCAGCAGCACGGGGGGCGGC. Translating it yields CASSTGGG. The entire CDR3 reads CASSTGGGYTF.

This clone was seen only a few times. The read ends 3 residues before the CDR3 terminus; that terminus is restored from the germline J gene. The genes are TRBV2 and TRBJ1-2; D is uncertain. CDR3 size: 15 residues. Germline loops: CDR1 SNHLY, CDR2 FYNNEI. The CDR3 loop reads CASSSGLATTYDYTF. CDR3 bases read: TGTGCCAGCAGTTCCGGACTAGCGACTACCTACGAC.

This clone was recorded many times. The missing CDR3 end, 3 residues past where the read stops, is filled in from the germline J gene. The J gene is TRBJ1-1, the V gene TRBV30, with TRBD1 identical over 7 bases. Unmatched junction bases numbered 5, after V lost 3 bases and J lost 1 base. In germline, CDR1 is GTSNPN, CDR2 SVGIG (reference sequence). This CDR3 has 14 residues. The chain's CDR3 is CAWRAGTANTEAFF. CDR3 bases read: TGTGCCTGGAGGGCCGGGACAGCGAACACTGAA. Full variable domain (remainder filled in from reference TRBV30 and TRBJ1-1): SQTIHQWPATLVQPVGSPLSLECTVEGTSNPNLYWYRQAAGRGLQLLFYSVGIGQISSEVPQNLSASRPQDRQFILSSKKLLLSDSGFYLCAWRAGTANTEAFFGQGTRLTVV.

This clone has only a few counts. The observed sequence ends 3 residues before the CDR3 terminus, with the missing tail filled in from the germline J gene. This sequence joins TRBV13 and TRBJ1-4; 11 bases are shared with TRBD1. The germline gives CDR1 PRHDT, CDR2 FYEKMQ (reference sequence). The CDR3 covers 16 residues. V shed 2 bases and J 8 bases; nucleotides not matched to a gene: 7. CDR3 sequence reads: CASSLSLGQGGEKLFF. Incomplete CDR3 DNA: TGTGCCAGCAGCTTATCCTTGGGACAGGGGGGCGAAAAA.

Regarding this clone: The CDR3 end falls 3 residues outside the read, so it is completed with the germline J gene. The chain combines TRBV7-9 with TRBJ2-7; TRBD2 matches 9 bases. J lost 6 bases, V lost 0 bases, and 3 bases had no gene match. Germline-derived CDR1 and CDR2 are SEHNR and FQNEAQ (reference sequence). The CDR3 contains 14 residues. CDR3 loop: CASSLAGTSPEQYF. CDR3 DNA (partial): TGTGCCAGCAGCTTAGCCGGGACTAGCCCCGAG.

This clone has ten or more counts. The read falls 3 residues short of the CDR3 end, and the missing part is taken from the germline J gene. This sample also contains other DNA sequences that code for the same CDR3. The gene calls are TRBV18 and TRBJ1-3, with a possible D match to TRBD1 (6 bases). Germline V CDR1 and CDR2: KGHSH, LQKENI. The V end was cut by 3 bases, the J end by 0 bases, with 12 bases between. The CDR3 totals 16 residues. The sequenced CDR3 bases are TGTGCCAGCTCACCGGGACACCAAAACTCTGGAAACACC. It encodes CASSPGHQNSGNT. In full, the CDR3 reads CASSPGHQNSGNTIYF.

This clone was observed at least ten times. The CDR3 goes on 3 residues after the read ends, and that part is filled in from the germline J gene. The J gene is TRBJ2-5, the V gene TRBV18, with 8 bases fitting TRBD1. The CDR3 spans 15 residues. Losses at the gene ends were 3 bases for V and 2 bases for J; bases not matched to a gene: 5. Germline CDR1 reads KGHSH; CDR2 reads LQKENI. The covered CDR3 bases are TGTGCCAGCTCACCCAGGGGGCGTCAGCAAGAGACC. This sequence encodes CASSPRGRQQET. Given in full, the CDR3 is CASSPRGRQQETQYF.

This clone occurred many times. The CDR3 goes on 3 residues after the read ends, and that part is filled in from the germline J gene. The rearrangement joins TRBV30 to TRBJ2-2, with 8 bases identical to TRBD1. Germline assignment: CDR1 GTSNPN and CDR2 SVGIG (reference sequence). The CDR3 runs 13 residues. The CDR3 loop reads CAWRGDRFEKLFF. Partial CDR3 DNA: TGTGCCTGGAGGGGGGACAGGTTTGAAAAG.

About this clone: A much larger clone is a single base away; this may be a read error. The read falls 3 residues short of the CDR3 end, and the missing part is taken from the germline J gene. The rearrangement links TRBV30 to TRBJ2-3; D possibly matches TRBD1 or TRBD2 (5 bases each). Germline V lookup: CDR1 GTSNPN, CDR2 SVGIG (reference sequence). This CDR3 is 15 amino acids long. The CDR3 reads CAWSVRGVSNQPQYF. CDR3 DNA (partial): TGTGCCTGGAGTGTACGAGGGGTTAGCAATCAGCCG.

This clone was seen ten or more times. The read falls 3 residues short of the CDR3 end, and the missing part is taken from the germline J gene. The chain uses TRBV28 and TRBJ1-2; D uncertain. Germline lookup yields CDR1 MDHEN and CDR2 SYDVKM. The CDR3 sequence is 14 residues long. Partial CDR3 DNA: TGTGCCAGCAGTCCCGGTACTGGCGGAATAGGC. Amino acids: CASSPGTGGIG. The whole CDR3 reads CASSPGTGGIGYTF.

This clone was seen only a few times. The read ends 3 residues early relative to the CDR3; the germline J gene fills the gap. The chain is built from TRBV5-4 and TRBJ2-1; maybe TRBD2 (6 bases). Germline values: CDR1 SGHNT, CDR2 YYREEE (reference sequence). With 10 bases removed from V and 6 bases from J, the gap between germline ends came to 20 bases. CDR3 length: 14 amino acids. The CDR3 protein is CACTTGTPLNEQFF. The part of the CDR3 DNA that was read is TGTGCCTGCACCACCGGGACTCCTCTCAATGAG.

This clone was picked up many times. A junction boundary mismatches the germline segment, possibly from a read error. The CDR3 DNA, read in part, is TGTGCCAACAGCTTCGAGGCGGGAGTGAGGAATGAG. Protein product: CANSFEAGVRNE. The whole CDR3 reads CANSFEAGVRNEQFF. This rearrangement joins TRBV5-5 to TRBJ2-1; 7 nucleotides agree with TRBD2. Coverage ceases 3 residues before the CDR3 finishes, and the germline J gene fills in the end. Germline V gives CDR1 SGHKS, CDR2 YYEKEE (reference sequence). This CDR3 comprises 15 residues. Full variable domain (remainder filled in from reference TRBV5-5 and TRBJ2-1): DAGVTQSPTHLIKTRGQQVTLRCSPISGHKSVSWYQQVLGQGPQFIFQYYEKEERGRGNFPDRFSARQFPNYSSELNVNALLLGDSALYLCANSFEAGVRNEQFFGPGTRLTVL.

As to this clone: The read finishes 3 residues shy of the CDR3 end, and the germline J gene is used to complete it. The chain carries TRBV7-9 and TRBJ1-2; 9 bases are shared with TRBD1. Germline V lookup: CDR1 SEHNR, CDR2 FQNEAQ (reference sequence). This CDR3 has 15 amino acids. This CDR3 reads CASSSPGTGHHDYTF. Incomplete CDR3 DNA: TGTGCCAGCAGCTCCCCCGGGACAGGGCACCATGAC. Complete variable domain (other parts from reference TRBV7-9 and TRBJ1-2): DTGVSQNPRHKITKRGQNVTFRCDPISEHNRLYWYRQTLGQGPEFLTYFQNEAQLEKSRLLSDRFSAERPKGSFSTLEIQRTEQGDSAMYLCASSSPGTGHHDYTFGSGTRLTVV.

The table lists this clone with many counts. Read data end 3 residues before the CDR3 end; the end is taken from the germline J gene. This chain connects TRBV11-2 to TRBJ2-5, with D possibly matching TRBD1 (8 bases). The CDR3 spans 15 residues. Germline-derived CDR1 and CDR2 are SGHAT and FQNNGV. Deletions cut 1 base from V and 5 bases from J, with 14 bases between. The CDR3 protein is CASSLGTGRGETQYF. Partial CDR3 DNA: TGTGCCAGCAGCTTAGGGACAGGGCGGGGGGAGACC.

This clone was seen many times. The read gets to within 3 residues of the CDR3 end, and the germline J gene fills in the rest. V usage is TRBV5-1 and J usage is TRBJ2-7; 9 bases are shared with TRBD2. Germline CDR1 and CDR2: SGHRS and YFSETQ. The trim removed 7 bases at V and 5 bases at J, leaving 4 bases unmatched. The length of the CDR3 is 12 residues. The CDR3 here is CASAGGGDEQYF. CDR3 DNA (partial): TGCGCCAGCGCGGGAGGGGGGGACGAG.

In this sample, this clone turned up many times. The read terminates 3 residues before the CDR3 end, so the remaining end is supplied by the germline J gene. The gene calls are TRBV19 and TRBJ2-6; no firm D call. CDR1 and CDR2 from the germline V gene are LNHDA and SQIVND (reference sequence). The germline V and J ends were trimmed by 6 bases and 1 base, with 4 bases remaining between them. This CDR3 spans 13 amino acids. The CDR3 DNA, read in part, is TGTGCCAGTAGACTGTCTGGGGCCAACGTC. Its translation is CASRLSGANV. The full-length CDR3 reads as CASRLSGANVLTF.